The text below deals with one TCR beta chain. The data are from a study of shared clonotypes between healthy human individuals. Donation came from healthy HIV-negative adults that had no recent acute infections or vaccinations. CD4+ cell separation produced CD45RA+ naive and CD45RA-negative memory subsets. Splitting of each subset's genomic DNA was done evenly across several immunoSEQ plates. Clones were read by immunoSEQ multiplex PCR, and TCRdb kept only the in-frame ones, dropping some. The table lists 550,000 to 800,000 clones, under 80% of them singletons. Germline V lookup: CDR1 SGHAT, CDR2 FQNNGV. Trimming removed 5 bases from V and 1 base from J; junction bases left unmatched: 7. The CDR3 sequence is 16 residues long.

This chain uses TRBV11-2 with TRBJ2-7; 11 nucleotides match TRBD2. This TCR came from a woman aged 25 to 39 in good health. The sequenced sample consisted of memory CD4+ T cells sorted from blood. Documented subset: CD45RA-negative fraction. CDR3 in DNA: TGTGCCAGCAGCCTCGCCCCTAGCGGGAGGTCCTACGAGCAGTACTTC. Translating it yields CASSLAPSGRSYEQYF. Together with reference TRBV11-2 and TRBJ2-7, the CDR3 gives the full variable domain: EAGVAQSPRYKIIEKRQSVAFWCNPISGHATLYWYQQILGQGPKLLIQFQNNGVVDDSQLPKDRFSAERLKGVDSTLKIQPAKLEDSAVYLCASSLAPSGRSYEQYFGPGTRLTVT.